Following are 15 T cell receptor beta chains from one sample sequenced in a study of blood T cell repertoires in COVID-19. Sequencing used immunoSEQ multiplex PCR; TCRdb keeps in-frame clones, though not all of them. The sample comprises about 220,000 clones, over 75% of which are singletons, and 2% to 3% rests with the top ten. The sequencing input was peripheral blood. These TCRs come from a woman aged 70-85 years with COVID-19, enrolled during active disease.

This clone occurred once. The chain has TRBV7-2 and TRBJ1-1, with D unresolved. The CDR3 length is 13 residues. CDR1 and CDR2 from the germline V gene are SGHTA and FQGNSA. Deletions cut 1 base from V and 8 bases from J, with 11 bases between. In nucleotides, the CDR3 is TGTGCCAGCAGCTTAGATGGCCGAGGGGAAGCTTTCTTT. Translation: CASSLDGRGEAFF.

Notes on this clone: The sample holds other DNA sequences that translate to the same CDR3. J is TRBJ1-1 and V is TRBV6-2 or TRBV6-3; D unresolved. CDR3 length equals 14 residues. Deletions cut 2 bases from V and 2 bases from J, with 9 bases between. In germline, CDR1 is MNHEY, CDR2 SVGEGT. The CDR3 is CASSYGRFNTEAFF. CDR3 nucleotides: TGTGCCAGCAGTTACGGGAGATTTAACACTGAAGCTTTCTTT.

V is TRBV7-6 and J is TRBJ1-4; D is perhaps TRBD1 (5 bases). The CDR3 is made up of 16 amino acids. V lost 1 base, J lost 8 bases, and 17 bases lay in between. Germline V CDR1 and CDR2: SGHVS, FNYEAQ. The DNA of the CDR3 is TGTGCCAGCAGCTTAGACCCTTCAGGGCCTGGAGAAAAACTGTTTTTT. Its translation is CASSLDPSGPGEKLFF. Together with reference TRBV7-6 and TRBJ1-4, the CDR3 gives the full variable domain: GAGVSQSPRYKVTKRGQDVALRCDPISGHVSLYWYRQALGQGPEFLTYFNYEAQQDKSGLPNDRFSAERPEGSISTLTIQRTEQRDSAMYRCASSLDPSGPGEKLFFGSGTQLSVL.

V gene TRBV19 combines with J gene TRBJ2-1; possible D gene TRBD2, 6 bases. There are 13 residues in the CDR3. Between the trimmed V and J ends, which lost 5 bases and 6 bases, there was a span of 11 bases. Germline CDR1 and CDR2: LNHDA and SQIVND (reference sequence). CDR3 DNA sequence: TGTGCCAGTAGTCTCCCGGGGGTCAATGAGCAGTTCTTC. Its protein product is CASSLPGVNEQFF.

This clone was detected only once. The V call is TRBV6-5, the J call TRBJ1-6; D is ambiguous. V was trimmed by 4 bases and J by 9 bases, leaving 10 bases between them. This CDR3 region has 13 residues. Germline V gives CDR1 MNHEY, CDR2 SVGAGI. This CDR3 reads CASSFTGFSPLHF. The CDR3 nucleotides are TGTGCCAGCAGTTTTACGGGTTTTTCACCCCTCCACTTT.

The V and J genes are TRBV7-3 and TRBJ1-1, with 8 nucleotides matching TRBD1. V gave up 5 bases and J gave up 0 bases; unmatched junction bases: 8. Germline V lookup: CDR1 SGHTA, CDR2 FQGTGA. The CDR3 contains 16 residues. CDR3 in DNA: TGTGCCAGCAGCCCAACCGGGGACAGGATGAACACTGAAGCTTTCTTT. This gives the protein CASSPTGDRMNTEAFF. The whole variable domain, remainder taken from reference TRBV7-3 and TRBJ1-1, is GAGVSQTPSNKVTEKGKYVELRCDPISGHTALYWYRQSLGQGPEFLIYFQGTGAADDSGLPNDRFFAVRPEGSVSTLKIQRTERGDSAVYLCASSPTGDRMNTEAFFGQGTRLTVV.

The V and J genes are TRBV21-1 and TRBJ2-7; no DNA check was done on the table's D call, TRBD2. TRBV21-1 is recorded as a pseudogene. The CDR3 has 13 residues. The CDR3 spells CASRRGGLYEQYF. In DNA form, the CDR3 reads TGTGCCAGCAGGCGGGGAGGGCTCTACGAGCAGTACTTC.

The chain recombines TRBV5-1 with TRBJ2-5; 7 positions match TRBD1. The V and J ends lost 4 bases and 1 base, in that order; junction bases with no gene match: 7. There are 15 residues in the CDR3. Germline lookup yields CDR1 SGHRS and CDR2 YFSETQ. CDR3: CASSQGTALQETQYF. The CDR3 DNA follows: TGCGCCAGCAGCCAAGGGACAGCACTCCAAGAGACCCAGTACTTC.

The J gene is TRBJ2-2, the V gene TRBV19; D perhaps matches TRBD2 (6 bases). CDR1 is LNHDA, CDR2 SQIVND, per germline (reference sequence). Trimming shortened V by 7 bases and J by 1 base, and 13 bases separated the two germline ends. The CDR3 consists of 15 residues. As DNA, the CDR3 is TGTGCCAGTATAGGATCCGGGAGGAACACCGGGGAGCTGTTTTTT. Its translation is CASIGSGRNTGELFF.

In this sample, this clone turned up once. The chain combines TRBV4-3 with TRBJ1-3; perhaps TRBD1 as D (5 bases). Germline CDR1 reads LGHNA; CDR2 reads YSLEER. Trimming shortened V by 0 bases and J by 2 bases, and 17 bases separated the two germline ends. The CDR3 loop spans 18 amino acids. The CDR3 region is CASSQDHPQGGTGNTIYF. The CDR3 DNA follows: TGCGCCAGCAGCCAAGATCACCCGCAGGGAGGAACTGGAAACACCATATATTTT.

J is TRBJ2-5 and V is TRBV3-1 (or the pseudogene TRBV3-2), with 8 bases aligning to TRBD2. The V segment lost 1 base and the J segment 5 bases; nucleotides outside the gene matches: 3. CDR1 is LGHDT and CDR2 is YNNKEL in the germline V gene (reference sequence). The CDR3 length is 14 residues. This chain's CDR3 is CASSQAGGKETQYF. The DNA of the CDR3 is TGTGCCAGCAGCCAAGCGGGGGGGAAGGAGACCCAGTACTTC.

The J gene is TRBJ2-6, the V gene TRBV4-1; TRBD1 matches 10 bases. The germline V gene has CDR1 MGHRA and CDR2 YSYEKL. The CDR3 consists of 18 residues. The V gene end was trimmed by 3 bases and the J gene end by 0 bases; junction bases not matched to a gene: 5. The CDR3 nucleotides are TGCGCCAGCAGCCAGATGGGACAGGGGAGCTCTGGGGCCAACGTCCTGACTTTC. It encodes CASSQMGQGSSGANVLTF.

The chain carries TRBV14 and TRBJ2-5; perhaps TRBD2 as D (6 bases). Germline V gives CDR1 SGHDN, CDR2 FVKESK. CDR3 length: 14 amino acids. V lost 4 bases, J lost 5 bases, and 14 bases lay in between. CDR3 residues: CASSPTRGTETQYF. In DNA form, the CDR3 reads TGTGCCAGCAGCCCGACTAGGGGTACCGAGACCCAGTACTTC.

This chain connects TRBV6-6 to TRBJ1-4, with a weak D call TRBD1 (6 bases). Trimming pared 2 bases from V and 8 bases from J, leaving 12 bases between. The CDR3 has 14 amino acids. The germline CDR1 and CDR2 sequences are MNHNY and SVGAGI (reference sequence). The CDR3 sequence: CASSYGGADEKLFF. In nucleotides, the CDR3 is TGTGCCAGCAGTTACGGGGGCGCAGACGAAAAACTGTTTTTT.

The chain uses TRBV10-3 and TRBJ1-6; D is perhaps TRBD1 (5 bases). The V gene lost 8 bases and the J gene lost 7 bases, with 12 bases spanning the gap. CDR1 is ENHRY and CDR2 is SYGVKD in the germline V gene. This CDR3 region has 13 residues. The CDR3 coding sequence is TGTGCCATCCGGGCAGGGATGAATTCACCCCTCCACTTT. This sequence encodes CAIRAGMNSPLHF.